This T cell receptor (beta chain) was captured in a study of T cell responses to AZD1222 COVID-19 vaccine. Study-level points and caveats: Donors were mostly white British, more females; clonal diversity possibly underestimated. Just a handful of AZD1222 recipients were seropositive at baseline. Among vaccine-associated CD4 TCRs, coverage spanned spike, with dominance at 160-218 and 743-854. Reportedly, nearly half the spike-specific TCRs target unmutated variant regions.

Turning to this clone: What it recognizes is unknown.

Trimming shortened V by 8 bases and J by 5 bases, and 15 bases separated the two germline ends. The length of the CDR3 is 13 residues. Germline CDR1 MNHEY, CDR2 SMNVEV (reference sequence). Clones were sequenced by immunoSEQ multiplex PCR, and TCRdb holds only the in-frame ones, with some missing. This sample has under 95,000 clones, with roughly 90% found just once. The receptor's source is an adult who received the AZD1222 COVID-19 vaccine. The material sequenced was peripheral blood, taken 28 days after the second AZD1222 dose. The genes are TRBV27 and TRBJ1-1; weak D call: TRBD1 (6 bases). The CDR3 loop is CASGGGGLTEAFF. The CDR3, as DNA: TGTGCCAGCGGAGGGGGTGGGTTGACTGAAGCTTTCTTT.